The 2 T cell receptor beta chains given below trace back to one sample, sequenced in a study of blood T cell repertoires in COVID-19. Measured with immunoSEQ multiplex PCR; TCRdb has only the in-frame clones, and not every one. The table lists some 180,000 clones, 70% to 90% of them singletons, with less than 25% in the top ten. Sequencing used peripheral blood. These TCRs come from a man aged 65-85 years with active or convalescent COVID-19.

Written as DNA, the CDR3 is TGTGCCAGTAGTATAGGGGGGGGAGTGGGCAATGAGCAGTTCTTC. This codes for CASSIGGGVGNEQFF. V is TRBV19 and J is TRBJ2-1; TRBD2 matches 7 bases. Trimming cost V 1 base and J 6 bases; bases outside gene matches: 6. The CDR3 contains 15 residues. Germline assignment: CDR1 LNHDA and CDR2 SQIVND (reference sequence).

The chain has TRBV4-3 and TRBJ2-5; D remains ambiguous. V shed 3 bases and J shed 5 bases, with 10 bases lying between them. Germline lookup yields CDR1 LGHNA and CDR2 YSLEER. The CDR3 has 13 residues. CDR3 nucleotide sequence: TGCGCCAGCAGCCAGGCCCTCAAGGAGACCCAGTACTTC. As protein: CASSQALKETQYF.